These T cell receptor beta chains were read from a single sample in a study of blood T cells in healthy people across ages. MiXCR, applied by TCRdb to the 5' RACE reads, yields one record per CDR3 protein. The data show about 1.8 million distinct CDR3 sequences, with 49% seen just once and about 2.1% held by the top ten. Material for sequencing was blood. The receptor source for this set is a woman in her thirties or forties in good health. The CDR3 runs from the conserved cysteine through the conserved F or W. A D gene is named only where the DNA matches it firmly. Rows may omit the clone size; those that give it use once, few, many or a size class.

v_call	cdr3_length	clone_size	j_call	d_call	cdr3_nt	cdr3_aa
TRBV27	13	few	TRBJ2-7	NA	TGTGCCAGCAGTTTAATCAGGGCAGGGGAGCAGTACTTC	CASSLIRAGEQYF
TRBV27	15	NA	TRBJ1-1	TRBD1	TGTGCCAGCAGTATTACAGGGGGCCTGAACACTGAAGCTTTCTTT	CASSITGGLNTEAFF
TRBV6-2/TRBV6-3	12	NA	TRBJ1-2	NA	TGTGCCAGCAGTTACTCGCTGCGGAGCTACACCTTC	CASSYSLRSYTF
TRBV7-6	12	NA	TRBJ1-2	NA	TGTGCCATCAAGGGGAGATGCTATGGCTACACCTTC	CAIKGRCYGYTF
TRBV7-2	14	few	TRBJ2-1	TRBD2	TGTGCCAGCAGGGCGGGGGGGCCCGTCAATGAGCAGTTCTTC	CASRAGGPVNEQFF
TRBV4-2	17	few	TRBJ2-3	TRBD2	TGTGCCAGCAGCCAAGTGAGCGGGGGGCCACGCACAGATACGCAGTATTTT	CASSQVSGGPRTDTQYF
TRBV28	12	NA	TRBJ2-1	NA	TGTGCCAGCAGGGGCTATTCTGGTGAGCAGTTCTTC	CASRGYSGEQFF
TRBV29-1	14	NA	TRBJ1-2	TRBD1	TGCAGCGTTGAGCGAATCACAGGGGTATATGGCTACACCTTC	CSVERITGVYGYTF
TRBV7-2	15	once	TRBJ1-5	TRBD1	TGTGCCAGCAGCCCGATGGACAGGGTGGGTCAGCCCCAGCATTTT	CASSPMDRVGQPQHF
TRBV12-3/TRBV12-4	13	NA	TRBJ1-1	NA	TGTGCCAGCGGGGGGGTCGGGCGGGCTGAAGCTTTCTTT	CASGGVGRAEAFF
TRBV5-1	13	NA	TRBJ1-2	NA	TGCGCCGGCAGCAAGAATGCTAACTATGGCTACACCTTC	CAGSKNANYGYTF
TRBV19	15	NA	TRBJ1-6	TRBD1	TGTGCCAGTTCGTTTCAGGGGACAGTTAATTCACCCCTCCACTTT	CASSFQGTVNSPLHF
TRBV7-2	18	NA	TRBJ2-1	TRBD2	TGTGCCAGCAGCTTACTAGCGGGGGGGCAGAGCTCCTACAATGAGCAGTTCTTC	CASSLLAGGQSSYNEQFF
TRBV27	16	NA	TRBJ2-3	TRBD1	TGTGCCAGCAGTCCTCCCTGGACAGGAGGCACAGATACGCAGTATTTT	CASSPPWTGGTDTQYF
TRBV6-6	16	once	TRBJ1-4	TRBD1	TGTGCCAGCAGGCCGAGAGCCGGGACAGGGAATGAAAAACTGTTTTTT	CASRPRAGTGNEKLFF
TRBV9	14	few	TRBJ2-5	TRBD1	TGTGCCAGCAGCGCCACAGGGGGCACAGAGACCCAGTACTTC	CASSATGGTETQYF
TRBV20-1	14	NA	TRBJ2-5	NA	TGCAGTGCGGGGCCACCAGGAGGGGAAGAGACCCAGTACTTC	CSAGPPGGEETQYF
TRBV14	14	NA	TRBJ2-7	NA	TGTGCCAGCAGCCAGCTGGTCGGGGGATACGAGCAGTACTTC	CASSQLVGGYEQYF
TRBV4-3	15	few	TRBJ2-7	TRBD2	TGCGCCAGCAGCCAGGTGGGACTAGCGATCCACGAGCAGTACTTC	CASSQVGLAIHEQYF
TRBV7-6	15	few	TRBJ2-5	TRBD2	TGTGCCAGCAGACCCGGCGGGGGGCTTGGAGAGACCCAGTACTTC	CASRPGGGLGETQYF
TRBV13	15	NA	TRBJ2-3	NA	TGTGCCAGCAGCTTAGACAACTGGAGCACAGATACGCAGTATTTT	CASSLDNWSTDTQYF
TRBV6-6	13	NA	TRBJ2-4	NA	TGTGCCAGCAGTTTGGGGGGAATAAACATTCAGTACTTC	CASSLGGINIQYF
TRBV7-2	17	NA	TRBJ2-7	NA	TGTGCCAGCAGCTTAGCGCTCGCGGGGAGCTCCTACAATGAGCAGTACTTC	CASSLALAGSSYNEQYF
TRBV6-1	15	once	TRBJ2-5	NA	TGTGCCAGCAGTGAAGCGCAATCAGCTGGGGAGACCCAGTACTTC	CASSEAQSAGETQYF
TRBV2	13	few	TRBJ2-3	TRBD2	TGTGCCAGTCTCGGGAGGAAAACAGATACGCAGTATTTT	CASLGRKTDTQYF
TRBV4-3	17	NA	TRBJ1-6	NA	TGCGCCAGCAGCCAAGACTCTGGGGGAGTCGGTAATTCACCCCTCCACTTT	CASSQDSGGVGNSPLHF
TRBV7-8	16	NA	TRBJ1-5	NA	TGTGCCAGCAGCTTAGAGTCCCGGGTAAGCAATCAGCCCCAGCATTTT	CASSLESRVSNQPQHF
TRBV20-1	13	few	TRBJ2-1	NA	TGCAGTGCTAGAGACCCCTCCTACAATGAGCAGTTCTTC	CSARDPSYNEQFF
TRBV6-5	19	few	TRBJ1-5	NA	TGTGCCAGCAGTTCCTCCCCTCGACAGCTTTCCTATAGCAATCAGCCCCAGCATTTT	CASSSSPRQLSYSNQPQHF
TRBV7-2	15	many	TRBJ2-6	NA	TGTGCCAGCAGCCCCCTAATCTCTGGGGCCAACGTCCTGACTTTC	CASSPLISGANVLTF
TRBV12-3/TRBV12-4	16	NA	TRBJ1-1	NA	TGTGCCAGCAGTCCTGACTTTTTGACAGCGAACACTGAAGCTTTCTTT	CASSPDFLTANTEAFF
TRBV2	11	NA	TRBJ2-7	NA	TGTGCCAGCCTTGGCCGAGGGGAGCAGTACTTC	CASLGRGEQYF
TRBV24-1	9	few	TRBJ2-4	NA	TGTGCCACCAGTGCGGAGCAGTACTTC	CATSAEQYF